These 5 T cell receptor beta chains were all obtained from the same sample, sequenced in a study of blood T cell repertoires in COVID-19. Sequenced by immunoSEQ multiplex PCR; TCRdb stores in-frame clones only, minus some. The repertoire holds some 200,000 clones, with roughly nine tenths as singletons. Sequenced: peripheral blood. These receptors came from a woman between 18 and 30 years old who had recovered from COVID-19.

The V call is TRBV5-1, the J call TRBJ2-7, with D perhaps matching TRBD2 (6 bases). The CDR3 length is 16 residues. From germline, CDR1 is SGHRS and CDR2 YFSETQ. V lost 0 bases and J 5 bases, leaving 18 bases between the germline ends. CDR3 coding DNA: TGCGCCAGCAGCTTGGAAGCGCGGGAACCCCGTAACGAGCAGTACTTC. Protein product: CASSLEAREPRNEQYF.

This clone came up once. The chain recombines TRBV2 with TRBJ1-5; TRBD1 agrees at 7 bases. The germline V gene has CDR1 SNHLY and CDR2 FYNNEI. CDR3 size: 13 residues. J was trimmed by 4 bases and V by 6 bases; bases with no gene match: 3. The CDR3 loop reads CASSETGNQPQHF. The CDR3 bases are TGTGCCAGCAGCGAGACAGGGAATCAGCCCCAGCATTTT.

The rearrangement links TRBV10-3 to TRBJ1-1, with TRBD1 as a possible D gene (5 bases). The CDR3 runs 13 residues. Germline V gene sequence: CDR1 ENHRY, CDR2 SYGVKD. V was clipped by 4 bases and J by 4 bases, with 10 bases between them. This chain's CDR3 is CAISGRGGTEAFF. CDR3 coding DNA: TGTGCCATCAGTGGTCGGGGGGGCACTGAAGCTTTCTTT.

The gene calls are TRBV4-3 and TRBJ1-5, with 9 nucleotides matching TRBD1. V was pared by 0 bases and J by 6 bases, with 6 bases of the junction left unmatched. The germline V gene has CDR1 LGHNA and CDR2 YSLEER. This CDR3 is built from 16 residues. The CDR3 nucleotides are TGCGCCAGCAGCCAAGACAGGGGGACAGGGCTTCAGCCCCAGCATTTT. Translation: CASSQDRGTGLQPQHF.

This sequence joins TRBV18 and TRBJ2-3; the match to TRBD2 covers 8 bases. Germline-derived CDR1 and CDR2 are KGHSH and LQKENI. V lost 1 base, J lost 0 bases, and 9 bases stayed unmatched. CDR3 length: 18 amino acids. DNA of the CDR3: TGTGCCAGCTCACCACGTCGCGAGCGGGGGATGAGCACAGATACGCAGTATTTT. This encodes CASSPRRERGMSTDTQYF.